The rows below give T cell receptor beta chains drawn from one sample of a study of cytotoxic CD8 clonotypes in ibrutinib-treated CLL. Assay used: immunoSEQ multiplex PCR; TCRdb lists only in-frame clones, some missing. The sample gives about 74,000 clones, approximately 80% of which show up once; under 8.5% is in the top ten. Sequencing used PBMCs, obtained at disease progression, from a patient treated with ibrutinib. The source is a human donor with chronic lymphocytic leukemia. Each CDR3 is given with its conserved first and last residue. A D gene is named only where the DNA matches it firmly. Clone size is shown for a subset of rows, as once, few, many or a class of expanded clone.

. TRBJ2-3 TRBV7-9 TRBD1 TGTGCCAGCAGCCCAGGGGACAGGGTCATCGCAGATACGCAGTATTTT CASSPGDRVIADTQYF
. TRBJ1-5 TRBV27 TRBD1 TGTGCCAGCAGTCCCAGTCAAATCCGGACAGGGAAAATCCAGCCCCAGCATTTT CASSPSQIRTGKIQPQHF
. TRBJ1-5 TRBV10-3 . TGTGCCATCAGTGAGAGCTGGGATGGAAATCAGCCCCAGCATTTT CAISESWDGNQPQHF
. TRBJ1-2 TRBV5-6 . TGTGCCAGCAGCAAAGGGACGGAGAATGGCTACACCTTC CASSKGTENGYTF
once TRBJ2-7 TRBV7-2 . TGTGCCAGCAGCTCCGTCGACGAGCAGTACTTC CASSSVDEQYF
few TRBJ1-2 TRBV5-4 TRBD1 TGTGCCAGCAGCTTTCCAGGGGGAGGCTACACCTTC CASSFPGGGYTF
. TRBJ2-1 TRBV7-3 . TGTGCCAGCAGCTTAGTCACTAGCTCCTACAATGAGCAGTTCTTC CASSLVTSSYNEQFF
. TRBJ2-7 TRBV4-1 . TGCGCCAGCAGCCAAGTTGGACAGAGCTCCTACGAGCAGTACTTC CASSQVGQSSYEQYF
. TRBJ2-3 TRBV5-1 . TGCGCCAGCAGCTTGGGTCGGTTTAGCACAGATACGCAGTATTTT CASSLGRFSTDTQYF
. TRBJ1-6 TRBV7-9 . TGTGCCAGCAGCTTAGATCAGGGGAATTCACCCCTCCACTTT CASSLDQGNSPLHF
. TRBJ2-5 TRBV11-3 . TGTGCCAGCAGCTATAGATCAATGCGGCAAGTTGCCCCCGAGACCCAGTACTTC CASSYRSMRQVAPETQYF
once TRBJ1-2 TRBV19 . TGTGCCAGTCAAAGACCGGGCCCAGAGGGCTACACCTTC CASQRPGPEGYTF
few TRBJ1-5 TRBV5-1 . TGCGCCAGCAGCTTGGGCAGCCATAGCAATCAGCCCCAGCATTTT CASSLGSHSNQPQHF
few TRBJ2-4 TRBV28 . TGTGCCAGCAGTCCGGGAGCAGCCAAAAACATTCAGTACTTC CASSPGAAKNIQYF
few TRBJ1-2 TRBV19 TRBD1 TGTGCCAGTAGTACGACAGGGTGGTATGGCTACACCTTC CASSTTGWYGYTF
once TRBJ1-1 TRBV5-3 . TGTGCCAGAAGCTTACCCAGGGTGGGGACTGAAGCTTTCTTT CARSLPRVGTEAFF
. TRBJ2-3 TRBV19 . TGTGCCAGTAGTATGGGGGGCACAGATACGCAGTATTTT CASSMGGTDTQYF
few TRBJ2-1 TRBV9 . TGTGCCAGCAGCGTAGAGTCCAGGACAGACAATGAGCAGTTCTTC CASSVESRTDNEQFF
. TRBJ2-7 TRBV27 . TGTGCCAGCAGTTTAGCCCGCCCCGGTTTGCGGGGAACCTACGAGCAGTACTTC CASSLARPGLRGTYEQYF
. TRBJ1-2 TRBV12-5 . TGTGCTAGTGGTGCGGGGACGGGCTACACCTTC CASGAGTGYTF
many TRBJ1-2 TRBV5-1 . TGCGCCAGCAGCCCTACAGGGAACTATGGCTACACCTTC CASSPTGNYGYTF
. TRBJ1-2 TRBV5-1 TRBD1 TGCGCCAGCAGCGTAGCCGGGACAGGGAACTATGGCTACACCTTC CASSVAGTGNYGYTF
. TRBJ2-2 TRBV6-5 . TGTGCCAGCCGTATAGTAGCTAGCAGCACCGGGGAGCTGTTTTTT CASRIVASSTGELFF
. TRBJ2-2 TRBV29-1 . TGCAGCGTCGGCATTTCGAACACCGGGGAGCTGTTTTTT CSVGISNTGELFF
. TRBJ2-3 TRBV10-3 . TGTGCCATCAGAGAAGGACTCTTTACGCAGTATTTT CAIREGLFTQYF
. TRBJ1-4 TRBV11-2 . TGTGCCAGCAGCTTTTACACGACTAATGAAAAACTGTTTTTT CASSFYTTNEKLFF
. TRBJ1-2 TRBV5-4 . TGTGCCAGCAGCTTGGCCGGTGTCGAGGGCTATGGCTACACCTTC CASSLAGVEGYGYTF
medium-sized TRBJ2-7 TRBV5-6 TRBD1 TGTGCCAGCAGCCTCAAGACAGGGTTCTACGAGCAGTACTTC CASSLKTGFYEQYF
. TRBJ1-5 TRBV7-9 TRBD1 TGTGCCAGCAGCTTAGGGGACAGGGGTTGGGGCAATCAGCCCCAGCATTTT CASSLGDRGWGNQPQHF
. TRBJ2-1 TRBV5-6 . TGTGCCAGCAGCTTGGACCGGGGCGAAACCTACAATGAGCAGTTCTTC CASSLDRGETYNEQFF
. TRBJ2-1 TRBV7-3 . TGTGCCAGCAGCTTAAGCAACTCCCGTGAGCAGTTCTTC CASSLSNSREQFF
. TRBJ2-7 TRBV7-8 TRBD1 TGTGCCAGCAGCGAGGACAGGGGGTTTCACTACGAGCAGTACTTC CASSEDRGFHYEQYF
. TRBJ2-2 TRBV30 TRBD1 TGTGCCTGGAGGCCGCGGACAGGGCGCTTTGGGGAGCTGTTTTTT CAWRPRTGRFGELFF
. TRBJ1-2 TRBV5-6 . TGTGCCAGCAGCCAAAGCCCAGGGTGGGGTCCCGATGGCTACACCTTC CASSQSPGWGPDGYTF
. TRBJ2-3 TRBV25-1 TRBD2 TGTGCCAGCAGGATGACTAGCGGGAACTCAGATACGCAGTATTTT CASRMTSGNSDTQYF
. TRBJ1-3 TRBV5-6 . TGTGCCAGCAGCACGTTTAGCTCTGGAAACACCATATATTTT CASSTFSSGNTIYF
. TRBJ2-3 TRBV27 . TGTGCCAGCAGTTTCAGGGGTAACGGCGCAGATACGCAGTATTTT CASSFRGNGADTQYF